The clone carrying this T cell receptor (beta chain) rates as large (0.1 to 1%). Its antigen is currently unknown. The CDR3 spans 11 residues. V was shortened by 5 bases and J by 7 bases, with 8 bases between the two germline ends. From germline, CDR1 is MNHEY and CDR2 SVGAGI. This specimen belongs to a study of CD4 T cell repertoires in COVID-19. Background on the study: After about ten days of IL-2 expansion, CFSE-low cells were relabeled and restimulated with other coronavirus spikes. Whole-study findings and limits: SARS-CoV and/or HKU1 spike cultures shared between 7 and 25% of SARS-CoV-2 clonotypes.

CFSE-labeled cells were stimulated with autologous monocytes plus recombinant SARS-CoV-2 spike or nucleoprotein. The protocol was immunoSEQ multiplex PCR, while the TCRdb copy is restricted to in-frame clones and leaves out a portion. The profile shows roughly 320 clones, over 10% of them singletons. This rearrangement joins TRBV6-5 to TRBJ1-2; no clear D. The clonotype comes from a human donor who had COVID-19. Material: effector memory CD4+ T cells, cultured in vitro, obtained after recovery from COVID-19. The CDR3 nucleotides read TGTGCCAGCAGTAACAGCCTTGGCTACACCTTC. Its protein is CASSNSLGYTF.